This T cell receptor (beta chain) was recorded in a study of blood T cell repertoires in COVID-19. Overall study: The study drew acute and convalescent COVID-19 samples from the United States, Italy and Spain. From T cells, B-cell-depleted T cells, or PBMCs came the material, which was cDNA or gDNA.

J was trimmed by 7 bases and V by 4 bases; bases with no gene match: 8. The CDR3 is 15 amino acids. CDR1 and CDR2 from the germline V gene are SGHNT and YYREEE (reference sequence). How the authors handled the data: The assay estimated nucleated cells by amplifying reference gene primers. Sequencing used immunoSEQ multiplex PCR; TCRdb keeps in-frame clones, though not all of them. D and trimming were read from the DNA, whereas the V and J calls and clone size are those reported in that table. The sample has under 250,000 clones; 84% are singletons. The V and J genes are TRBV5-4 and TRBJ1-6; 7 bases are a match to TRBD1. The material sequenced was peripheral blood. This clonotype was sampled from a woman in her fifties or sixties with active or convalescent COVID-19. Here the CDR3 DNA reads TGTGCCAGCAGCCGAACCGGGACAGAAAATTCACCCCTCCACTTT. It is translated as CASSRTGTENSPLHF.